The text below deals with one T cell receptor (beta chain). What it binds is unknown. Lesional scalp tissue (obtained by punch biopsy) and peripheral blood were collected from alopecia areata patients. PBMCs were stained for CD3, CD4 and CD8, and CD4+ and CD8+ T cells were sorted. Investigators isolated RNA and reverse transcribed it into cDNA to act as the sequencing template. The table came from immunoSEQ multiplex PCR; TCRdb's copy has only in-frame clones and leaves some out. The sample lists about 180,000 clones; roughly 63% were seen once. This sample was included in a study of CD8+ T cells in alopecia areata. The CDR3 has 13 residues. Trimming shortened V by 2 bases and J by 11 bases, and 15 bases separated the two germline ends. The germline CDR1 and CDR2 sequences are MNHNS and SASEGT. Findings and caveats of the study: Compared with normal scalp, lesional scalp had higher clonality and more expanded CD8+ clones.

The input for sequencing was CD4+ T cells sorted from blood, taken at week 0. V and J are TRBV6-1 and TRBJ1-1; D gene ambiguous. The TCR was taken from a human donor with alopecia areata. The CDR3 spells CASSETLQASAFF. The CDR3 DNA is TGTGCCAGCAGTGAAACCCTCCAGGCGTCGGCTTTCTTT.